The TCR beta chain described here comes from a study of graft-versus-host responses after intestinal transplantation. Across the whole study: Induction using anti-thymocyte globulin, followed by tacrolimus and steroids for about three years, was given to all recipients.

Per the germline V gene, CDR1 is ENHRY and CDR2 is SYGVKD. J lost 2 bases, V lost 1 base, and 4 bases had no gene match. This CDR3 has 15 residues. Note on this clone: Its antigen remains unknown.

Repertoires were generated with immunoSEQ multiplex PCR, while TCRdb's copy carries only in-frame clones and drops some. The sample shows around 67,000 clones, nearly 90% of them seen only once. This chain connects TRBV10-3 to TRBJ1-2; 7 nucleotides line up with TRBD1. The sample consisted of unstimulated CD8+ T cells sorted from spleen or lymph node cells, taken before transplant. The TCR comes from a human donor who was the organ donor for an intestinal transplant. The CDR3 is CAISEYEQGNYGYTF. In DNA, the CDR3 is TGTGCCATCAGTGAGTACGAACAGGGGAACTATGGCTACACCTTC.